The 14 T cell receptor beta chains below all came from one sample that was sequenced in a study of spatial heterogeneity in lung cancer. Whole-study results and caveats: Tumoral mutation counts were tracked by counts of expanded intratumoral alpha and beta TCRs.

Using its own MiXCR run on the 5' RACE reads, TCRdb lists one record per CDR3 protein. Of about 8,100 distinct CDR3 sequences in the sample, roughly an eighth were seen once. Noted time point: sample taken at primary tumor resection. Antigens of these TCRs are unknown. The sample here was lung tumor tissue, taken at surgery. Receptors were obtained from a male donor with early-stage non-small cell lung cancer.

By its share, this clonotype is medium-sized. Because this beta chain is a stray read in a library intended to capture alpha chains, its abundance should not be given much weight. J is TRBJ1-5 and V is TRBV12-5; the D gene is possibly TRBD1 (5 bases). The CDR3 runs to 13 residues. The ends were cut back, 0 bases at V and 5 bases at J, with 5 bases in the middle. In germline, CDR1 is LGHNT, CDR2 FRNRAP. CDR3 sequence reads: CASGLVGDQPQHF. CDR3 DNA sequence: TGTGCTAGTGGTTTGGTAGGGGATCAGCCCCAGCATTTT.

Comments on this clonotype: Little can be read into the size of this beta chain, an off-target read in a library designed for alpha chains. CDR3 coding DNA: TGTGCCAGCGGGGGGACCGTTAATTCACCCCTCCACTTT. Encoded protein: CASGGTVNSPLHF. The V gene is TRBV6-5, the J gene TRBJ1-6, with D possibly matching TRBD1 (5 bases). Germline lookup yields CDR1 MNHEY and CDR2 SVGAGI. This CDR3 has 13 residues. V lost 8 bases, J lost 6 bases, and 11 bases lay in between.

Worth noting for this clonotype: This beta chain is a stray sequence in a library constructed for alpha chains; its clone size is not meaningful. The chain is built from TRBV10-3 and TRBJ2-3; D uncertain. Germline CDR1 ENHRY, CDR2 SYGVKD. The V end lost 2 bases, the J end lost 3 bases, and 6 bases lay between the germline ends. CDR3 length: 13 amino acids. The CDR3 here is CAISEIGTDTQYF. CDR3 in DNA: TGTGCCATCAGTGAGATCGGAACAGATACGCAGTATTTT.

This clonotype was observed a handful of times. With the library built for alpha chains, this beta chain is off target and its frequency is not meaningful. This chain links TRBV6-2 or TRBV6-3 with TRBJ2-7; a possible D gene is TRBD2 (5 bases). V lost 3 bases to trimming and J lost 7 bases, with 7 bases between them. This CDR3 is built from 11 residues. Germline assignment: CDR1 MNHEY and CDR2 SVGEGT. The CDR3 DNA is TGTGCCAGCAGTTATGAGCGGGAGCAGTACTTC. The encoded protein is CASSYEREQYF.

The table lists this clonotype with many counts. In a library made to pick up alpha chains, this beta chain is a stray read with a size that means little. V and J are TRBV3-1 and TRBJ2-3; D is possibly TRBD2 (6 bases). The CDR3 sequence is 15 residues long. V was clipped by 1 base and J by 2 bases, with 10 bases between them. Germline V gene lookup returns CDR1 LGHDT and CDR2 YNNKEL (reference sequence). The DNA of the CDR3 is TGTGCCAGCAGCCAAGTTGTAGCGGACACAGATACGCAGTATTTT. Its translation is CASSQVVADTDTQYF.

About this clonotype: Because the library targeted alpha chains, this beta chain is an off-target read whose size means little. V gene TRBV3-1 combines with J gene TRBJ1-2; maybe TRBD1 (6 bases). The germline V and J ends were trimmed by 6 bases and 6 bases, with 17 bases remaining between them. This CDR3 spans 14 amino acids. Germline V lookup: CDR1 LGHDT, CDR2 YNNKEL (reference sequence). In nucleotides, the CDR3 is TGTGCCAGCAGTCCCGGACAGATGCGAGATGGCTACACCTTC. It codes for CASSPGQMRDGYTF. Supplemented by reference TRBV3-1 and TRBJ1-2, the full variable domain reads DTAVSQTPKYLVTQMGNDKSIKCEQNLGHDTMYWYKQDSKKFLKIMFSYNNKELIINETVPNRFSPKSPDKAHLNLHINSLELGDSAVYFCASSPGQMRDGYTFGSGTRLTVV.

This clonotype was picked up many times. Since the library was made to target alpha chains, this beta chain is a stray read and its abundance is not meaningful. This chain uses TRBV2 with TRBJ1-4, with 9 bases identical to TRBD1. The junction had 12 bases not matched to a gene; V was cut back by 7 bases and J by 6 bases. CDR3 length: 16 amino acids. Germline CDR1 SNHLY, CDR2 FYNNEI. The CDR3 region has the DNA TGTGCCAGCAACGTTAAAACAGGGGGCATGGATGAAAAACTGTTTTTT. This sequence encodes CASNVKTGGMDEKLFF.

This clonotype has at least ten counts. The size of this beta chain means little, since it is a stray read in a library made for alpha chains. In DNA, the CDR3 is TGTGCCAGCAGCCAAGGGCGGCTAGCGGGAGGAGAGACCCAGTACTTC. It encodes CASSQGRLAGGETQYF. The J gene is TRBJ2-5, the V gene TRBV3-1; TRBD2 aligns across 11 bases. The CDR3 contains 16 residues. CDR1 and CDR2 from the germline V gene are LGHDT and YNNKEL (reference sequence). V shed 1 base and J 4 bases; nucleotides not matched to a gene: 5.

This clonotype appeared a few times. With the library built for alpha chains, this beta chain is off target and its frequency is not meaningful. The CDR3 loop reads CASSYSLDPLLSNQPQHF. The CDR3 DNA reads TGTGCCAGCAGTTACTCCCTGGATCCCCTGTTGAGCAATCAGCCCCAGCATTTT. The chain recombines TRBV6-5 with TRBJ1-5; D gene uncertain. This CDR3 has 18 residues. V lost 0 bases and J 1 base, leaving 16 bases between the germline ends. Germline CDR1 reads MNHEY; CDR2 reads SVGAGI.

This clonotype was seen repeatedly, ten times or more. The library was prepared for alpha chains; this beta chain is a stray read, so its frequency means little. The CDR3 nucleotides are TGCAGTGCTATAATACTAGCGGGAGGGCCTGTCGATGAGCAGTTCTTC. Its protein product is CSAIILAGGPVDEQFF. J is TRBJ2-1 and V is TRBV20-1; 13 bases are a match to TRBD2. The germline V gene has CDR1 DFQATT and CDR2 SNEGSKA (reference sequence). Losses at the gene ends were 4 bases for V and 8 bases for J; bases not matched to a gene: 11. CDR3 length: 16 residues.

This clonotype was recorded at least ten times. This beta chain slipped into a library made for alpha chains as a stray read, so its size is not meaningful. The J gene is TRBJ1-2, the V gene TRBV6-6; TRBD1 matches 7 bases. V was clipped by 7 bases and J by 5 bases; unmatched bases: 10. Germline loops: CDR1 MNHNY, CDR2 SVGAGI (reference sequence). The CDR3 totals 14 residues. Written as DNA, the CDR3 is TGTGCCAGCAATCCCAGGGGGGGGCAGTATGGCTACACCTTC. Translating gives CASNPRGGQYGYTF.

This clonotype has ten or more counts. Since it is a stray read in a library aimed at alpha chains, this beta chain has a size that is not meaningful. The rearrangement uses TRBV7-2 and TRBJ1-2, with TRBD1 matching over 8 bases. Germline assignment: CDR1 SGHTA and CDR2 FQGNSA. This CDR3 has 15 residues. The junction had 8 bases not matched to a gene; V was cut back by 1 base and J by 7 bases. The CDR3 here is CASSLGPGGAGGYTF. The CDR3 DNA is TGTGCCAGCAGCTTAGGTCCAGGGGGCGCCGGTGGCTACACCTTC.

This clonotype is judged medium-sized. Since it is a stray read in a library aimed at alpha chains, this beta chain has a size that is not meaningful. The chain is built from TRBV6-5 and TRBJ1-2; D remains ambiguous. CDR3 length: 16 amino acids. In germline, CDR1 is MNHEY, CDR2 SVGAGI. The V gene lost 5 bases and the J gene lost 2 bases, with 18 bases spanning the gap. The CDR3 is CASSAYQTAQNYGYTF. The CDR3 coding sequence is TGTGCCAGCAGTGCCTACCAGACGGCCCAAAACTATGGCTACACCTTC.

As concerns this clonotype: This beta chain appears as a stray read in a library generated for alpha chains; its size is not informative. CDR3 amino acids: CSVEDQIVGVYNEQFF. CDR3 bases: TGCAGCGTTGAAGATCAGATAGTAGGGGTCTACAATGAGCAGTTCTTC. The chain recombines TRBV29-1 with TRBJ2-1; perhaps TRBD1 as D (5 bases). V gave up 0 bases and J gave up 3 bases, with 15 bases separating them. Germline assignment: CDR1 SQVTM and CDR2 ANQGSEA. This CDR3 region has 16 residues.